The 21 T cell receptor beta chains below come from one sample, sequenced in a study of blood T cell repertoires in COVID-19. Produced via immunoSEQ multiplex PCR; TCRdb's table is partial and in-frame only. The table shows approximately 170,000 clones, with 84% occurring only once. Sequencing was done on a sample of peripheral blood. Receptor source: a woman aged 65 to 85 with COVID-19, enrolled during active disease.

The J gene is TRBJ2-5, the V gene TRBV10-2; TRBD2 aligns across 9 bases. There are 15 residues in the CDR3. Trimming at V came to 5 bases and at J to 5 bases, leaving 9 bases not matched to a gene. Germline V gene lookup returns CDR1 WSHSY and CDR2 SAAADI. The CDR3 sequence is CASSSGGAGGETQYF. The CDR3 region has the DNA TGCGCCAGCAGTTCCGGGGGCGCGGGAGGGGAGACCCAGTACTTC.

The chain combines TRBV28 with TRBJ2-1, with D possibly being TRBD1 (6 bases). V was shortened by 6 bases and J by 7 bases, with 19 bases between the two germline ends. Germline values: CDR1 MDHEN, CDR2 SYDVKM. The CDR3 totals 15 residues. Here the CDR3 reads CASSQGIRAVNEQFF. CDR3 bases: TGTGCCAGCAGCCAGGGGATAAGAGCAGTAAATGAGCAGTTCTTC.

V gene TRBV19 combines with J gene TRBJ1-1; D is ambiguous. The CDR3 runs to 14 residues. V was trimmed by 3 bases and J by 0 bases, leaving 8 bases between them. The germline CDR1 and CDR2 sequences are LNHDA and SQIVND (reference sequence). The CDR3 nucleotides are TGTGCCAGTAGTATTTCCAGGCTGAACACTGAAGCTTTCTTT. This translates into CASSISRLNTEAFF.

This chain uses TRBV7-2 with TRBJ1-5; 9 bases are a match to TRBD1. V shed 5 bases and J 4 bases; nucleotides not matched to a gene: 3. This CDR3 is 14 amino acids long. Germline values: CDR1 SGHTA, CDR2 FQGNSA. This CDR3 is CASSPGTGNQPQHF. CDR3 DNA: TGTGCCAGCAGCCCAGGGACAGGGAATCAGCCCCAGCATTTT.

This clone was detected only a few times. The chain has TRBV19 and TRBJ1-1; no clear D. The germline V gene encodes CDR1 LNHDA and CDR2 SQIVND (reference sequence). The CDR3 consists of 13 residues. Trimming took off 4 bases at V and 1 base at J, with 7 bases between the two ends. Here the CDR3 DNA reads TGTGCCAGTAGTAGACACCAGAACACTGAAGCTTTCTTT. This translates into CASSRHQNTEAFF.

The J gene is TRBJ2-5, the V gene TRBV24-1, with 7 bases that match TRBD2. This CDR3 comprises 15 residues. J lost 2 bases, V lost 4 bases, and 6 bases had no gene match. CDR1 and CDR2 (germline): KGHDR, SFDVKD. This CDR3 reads CATSDSGTTQETQYF. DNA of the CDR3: TGTGCCACCAGTGACTCCGGGACTACACAAGAGACCCAGTACTTC.

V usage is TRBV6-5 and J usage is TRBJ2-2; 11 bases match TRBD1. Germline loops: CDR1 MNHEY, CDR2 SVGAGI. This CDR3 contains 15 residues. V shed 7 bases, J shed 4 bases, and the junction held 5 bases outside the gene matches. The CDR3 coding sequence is TGTGCCAGCAATCCAGGGACAGGGGGCACCGGGGAGCTGTTTTTT. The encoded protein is CASNPGTGGTGELFF.

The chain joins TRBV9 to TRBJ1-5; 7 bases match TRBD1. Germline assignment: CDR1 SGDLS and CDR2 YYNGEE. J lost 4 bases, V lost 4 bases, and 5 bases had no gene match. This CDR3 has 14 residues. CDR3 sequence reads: CASSPTGLNQPQHF. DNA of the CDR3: TGTGCCAGCAGCCCGACAGGGCTTAATCAGCCCCAGCATTTT.

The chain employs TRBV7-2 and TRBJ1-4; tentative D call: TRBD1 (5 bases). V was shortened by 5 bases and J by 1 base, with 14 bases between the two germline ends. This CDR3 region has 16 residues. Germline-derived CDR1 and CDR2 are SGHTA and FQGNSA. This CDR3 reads CASSVLSGRTNEKLFF. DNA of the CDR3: TGTGCCAGCAGCGTTTTGTCAGGGCGAACTAATGAAAAACTGTTTTTT.

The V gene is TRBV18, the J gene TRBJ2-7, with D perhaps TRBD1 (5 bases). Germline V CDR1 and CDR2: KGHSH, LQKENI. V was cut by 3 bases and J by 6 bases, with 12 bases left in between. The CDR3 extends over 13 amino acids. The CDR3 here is CASSPRDIAEQYF. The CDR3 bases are TGTGCCAGCTCACCCAGGGATATCGCCGAGCAGTACTTC. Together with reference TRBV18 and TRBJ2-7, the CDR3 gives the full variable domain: NAGVMQNPRHLVRRRGQEARLRCSPMKGHSHVYWYRQLPEEGLKFMVYLQKENIIDESGMPKERFSAEFPKEGPSILRIQQVVRGDSAAYFCASSPRDIAEQYFGPGTRLTVT.

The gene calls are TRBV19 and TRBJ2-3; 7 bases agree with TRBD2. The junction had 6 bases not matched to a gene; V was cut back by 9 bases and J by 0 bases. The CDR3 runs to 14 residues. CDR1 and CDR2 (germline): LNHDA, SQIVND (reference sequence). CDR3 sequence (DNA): TGTGCCAGCCAGCGGCGGGGGAGCACAGATACGCAGTATTTT. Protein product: CASQRRGSTDTQYF.

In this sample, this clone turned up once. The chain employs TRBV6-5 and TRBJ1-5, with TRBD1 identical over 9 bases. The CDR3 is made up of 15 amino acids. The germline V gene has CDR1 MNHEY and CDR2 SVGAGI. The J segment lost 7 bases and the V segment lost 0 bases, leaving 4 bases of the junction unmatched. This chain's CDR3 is CASSYSQGAEQPQHF. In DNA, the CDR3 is TGTGCCAGCAGTTACTCACAGGGGGCGGAACAGCCCCAGCATTTT.

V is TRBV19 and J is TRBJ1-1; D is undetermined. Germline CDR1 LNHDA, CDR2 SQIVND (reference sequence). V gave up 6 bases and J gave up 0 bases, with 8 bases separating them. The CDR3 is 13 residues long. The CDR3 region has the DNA TGTGCCAGTAGCCAAACACTGAACACTGAAGCTTTCTTT. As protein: CASSQTLNTEAFF.

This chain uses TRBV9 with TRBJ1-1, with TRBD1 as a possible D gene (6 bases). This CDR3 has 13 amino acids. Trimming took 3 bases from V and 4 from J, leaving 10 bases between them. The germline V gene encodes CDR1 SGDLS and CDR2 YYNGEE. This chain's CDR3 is CASSGGLGTEAFF. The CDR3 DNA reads TGTGCCAGCAGCGGGGGGCTGGGCACTGAAGCTTTCTTT. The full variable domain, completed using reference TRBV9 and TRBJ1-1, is DSGVTQTPKHLITATGQRVTLRCSPRSGDLSVYWYQQSLDQGLQFLIQYYNGEERAKGNILERFSAQQFPDLHSELNLSSLELGDSALYFCASSGGLGTEAFFGQGTRLTVV.

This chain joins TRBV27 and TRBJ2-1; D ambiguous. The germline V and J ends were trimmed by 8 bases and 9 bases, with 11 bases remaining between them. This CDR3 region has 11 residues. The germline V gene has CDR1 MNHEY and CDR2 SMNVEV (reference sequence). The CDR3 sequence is CASLSVGEQFF. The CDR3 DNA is TGTGCCAGCTTGTCGGTTGGTGAGCAGTTCTTC.

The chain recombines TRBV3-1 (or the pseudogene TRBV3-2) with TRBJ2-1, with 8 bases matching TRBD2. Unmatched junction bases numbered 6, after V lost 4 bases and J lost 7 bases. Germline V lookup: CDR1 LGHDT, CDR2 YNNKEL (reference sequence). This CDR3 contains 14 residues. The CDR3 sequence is CASSLAGSPNEQFF. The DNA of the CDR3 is TGTGCCAGCAGCCTAGCGGGGAGCCCGAATGAGCAGTTCTTC.

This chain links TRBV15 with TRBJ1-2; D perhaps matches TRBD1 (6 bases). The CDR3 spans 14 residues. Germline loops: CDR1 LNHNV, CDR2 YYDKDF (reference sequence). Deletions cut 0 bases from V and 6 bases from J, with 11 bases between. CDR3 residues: CATSRERGGDGYTF. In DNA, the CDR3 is TGTGCCACCAGCAGAGAAAGGGGGGGAGATGGCTACACCTTC.

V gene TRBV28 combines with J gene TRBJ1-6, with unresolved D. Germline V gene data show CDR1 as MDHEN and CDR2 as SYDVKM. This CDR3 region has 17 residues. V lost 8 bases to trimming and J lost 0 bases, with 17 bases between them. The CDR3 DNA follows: TGTGCCAGCCTACCAGAATTAAGGAGCTCCTATAATTCACCCCTCCACTTT. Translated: CASLPELRSSYNSPLHF.

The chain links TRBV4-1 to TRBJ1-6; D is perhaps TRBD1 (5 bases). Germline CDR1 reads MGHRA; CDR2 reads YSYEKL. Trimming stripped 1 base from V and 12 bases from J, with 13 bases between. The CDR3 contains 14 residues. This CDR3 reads CASSQVRGLGPLHF. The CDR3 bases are TGCGCCAGCAGCCAAGTAAGGGGCCTCGGACCCCTCCACTTT.

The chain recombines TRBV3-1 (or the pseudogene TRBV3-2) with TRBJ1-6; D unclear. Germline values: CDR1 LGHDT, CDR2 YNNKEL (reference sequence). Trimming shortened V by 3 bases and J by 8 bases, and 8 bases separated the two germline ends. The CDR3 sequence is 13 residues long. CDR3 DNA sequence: TGTGCCAGCAGCCAGGGAGTGTATTCACCCCTCCACTTT. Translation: CASSQGVYSPLHF.

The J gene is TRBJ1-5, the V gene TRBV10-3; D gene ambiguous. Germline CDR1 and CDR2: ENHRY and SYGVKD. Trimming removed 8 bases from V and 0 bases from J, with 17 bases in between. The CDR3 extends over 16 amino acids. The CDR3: CAIGPSPDFSNQPQHF. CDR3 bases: TGTGCCATCGGTCCGTCTCCTGACTTTAGCAATCAGCCCCAGCATTTT.